This TCR beta chain derives from a study of T cell responses to AZD1222 COVID-19 vaccine. The study's findings and limits: Only 5 to 7 individuals given AZD1222 were seropositive at baseline.

CDR3 length: 14 amino acids. The germline V gene encodes CDR1 SGHRS and CDR2 YFSETQ. V lost 7 bases to trimming and J lost 5 bases, with 18 bases between them. Comment on this clone: Its antigen is currently unknown.

Sequencing used immunoSEQ multiplex PCR; TCRdb keeps in-frame clones, though not all of them. Here the sample spans 120,000 to 150,000 clones, approximately 85% being singletons. The specimen was peripheral blood, collected on day 0 of MenACWY control vaccination. The sequence came from an adult in good health. V and J are TRBV5-1 and TRBJ2-5, with TRBD2 as a possible D gene (5 bases). The CDR3 loop reads CASRPGVSVETQYF. CDR3 DNA: TGCGCCAGCCGCCCCGGGGTGAGTGTGGAGACCCAGTACTTC.